These 32 T cell receptor beta chains share one sample of origin, sequenced in a study of T cells in Graves' hyperthyroidism and ophthalmopathy. Using RNA transcripts as the source, TCR beta CDR3 regions were amplified. HTBI primers were used for first-round RT-PCR of the TCR CDR3. TCRdb re-derived calls from the multiplex PCR reads in MiXCR, one entry per CDR3 protein. The repertoire has over 250,000 distinct CDR3 sequences, about a sixth of them found once; the top ten carry around 55%. The specimen sequenced was blood. The receptors here all came from a woman aged 55-70 years with Graves' ophthalmopathy.

V gene TRBV14 combines with J gene TRBJ2-5; the D gene could be TRBD1 or TRBD2 (5 bases each). The V gene lost 1 base and the J gene lost 9 bases, with 15 bases spanning the gap. Germline values: CDR1 SGHDN, CDR2 FVKESK. The CDR3 runs 14 residues. As DNA, the CDR3 is TGTGCCAGCAGCCAAGGGCCGGTGTGGGGGTCCCAGTACTTC. Residues: CASSQGPVWGSQYF. Combining the CDR3 with reference TRBV14 and TRBJ2-5 gives the whole variable domain EAGVTQFPSHSVIEKGQTVTLRCDPISGHDNLYWYRRVMGKEIKFLLHFVKESKQDESGMPNNRFLAERTGGTYSTLKVQPAELEDSGVYFCASSQGPVWGSQYFGPGTRLLVL.

This clonotype was detected many times. The rearrangement joins TRBV5-8 to TRBJ1-1, with 9 bases fitting TRBD1. V lost 5 bases, J lost 0 bases, and 8 bases stayed unmatched. This CDR3 has 16 amino acids. Per the germline V gene, CDR1 is SGHTS and CDR2 is YDEGEE. As DNA, the CDR3 is TGTGCCAGCAGACCTCCCAGGACAGGGGTGAACACTGAAGCTTTCTTT. This encodes CASRPPRTGVNTEAFF.

This clonotype came up a few times. This chain joins TRBV4-1 and TRBJ2-3; possibly TRBD2 for D (5 bases). This CDR3 comprises 15 residues. Germline CDR1 MGHRA, CDR2 YSYEKL. Trimming cost V 1 base and J 8 bases, with 16 bases left between them. The CDR3 nucleotides read TGCGCCAGCAGCCAAGCGCTCGAGGGCTTTAGTACGCAGTATTTT. It encodes CASSQALEGFSTQYF.

The table lists this clonotype with a few counts. The V call is TRBV9, the J call TRBJ2-7, with 7 bases aligning to TRBD2. The germline V gene encodes CDR1 SGDLS and CDR2 YYNGEE. The CDR3 has 16 amino acids. V dropped 0 bases and J dropped 0; count of bases not matched to a gene: 6. The CDR3 loop reads CASSVAGGQSSYEQYF. In DNA form, the CDR3 reads TGTGCCAGCAGCGTAGCGGGAGGCCAAAGCTCCTACGAGCAGTACTTC.

This chain joins TRBV5-1 and TRBJ1-1; TRBD1 matches 12 bases. The CDR3 is 16 residues long. Germline values: CDR1 SGHRS, CDR2 YFSETQ. The trim removed 3 bases at V and 4 bases at J, leaving 7 bases unmatched. The CDR3 region has the DNA TGCGCCAGCAGCTACGCCGGGACAGGGGGCGTCACTGAAGCTTTCTTT. Translated: CASSYAGTGGVTEAFF. Complete variable domain (other parts from reference TRBV5-1 and TRBJ1-1): KAGVTQTPRYLIKTRGQQVTLSCSPISGHRSVSWYQQTPGQGLQFLFEYFSETQRNKGNFPGRFSGRQFSNSRSEMNVSTLELGDSALYLCASSYAGTGGVTEAFFGQGTRLTVV.

This clonotype has more than one count but fewer than ten. The rearrangement joins TRBV16 to TRBJ2-1, with D possibly being TRBD2 (6 bases). Germline CDR1 is KGHSY and CDR2 is FQNENV. V was shortened by 3 bases and J by 2 bases, with 14 bases between the two germline ends. CDR3 length: 16 residues. The DNA of the CDR3 is TGTGCCAGCAGCCAGGGGGTCGGGAGAACCTACAATGAGCAGTTCTTC. Its protein product is CASSQGVGRTYNEQFF.

At least ten counts were recorded for this clonotype. The rearrangement links TRBV6-1 to TRBJ1-1; 7 bases fit TRBD1. This CDR3 has 15 residues. CDR1 and CDR2 (germline): MNHNS, SASEGT. J gave up 5 bases and V 5 bases, and 11 bases lay outside the gene matches. DNA of the CDR3: TGTGCCAGCAGTTACGGCGCCAGGGGGGGGACTGAAGCTTTCTTT. This codes for CASSYGARGGTEAFF.

There are many counts of this clonotype. The chain recombines TRBV20-1 with TRBJ1-2, with TRBD1 matching 12 bases. CDR1 is DFQATT and CDR2 is SNEGSKA in the germline V gene (reference sequence). Trimming removed 5 bases from V and 7 bases from J; junction bases left unmatched: 8. The CDR3 has 14 residues. CDR3 DNA sequence: TGCAGTGCTTCGGCCGGGACAGGGGGCTTTGGCTACACCTTC. Its translation: CSASAGTGGFGYTF.

In its sample, this clonotype was seen many times. The chain has TRBV20-1 and TRBJ2-5; TRBD1 matches at 7 bases. Germline values: CDR1 DFQATT, CDR2 SNEGSKA (reference sequence). V shed 0 bases and J 4 bases; nucleotides not matched to a gene: 20. The CDR3 runs 19 residues. The CDR3 sequence: CSARDHEKAGGRSGETQYF. The DNA for the CDR3 is TGCAGTGCTAGAGATCACGAGAAGGCAGGGGGTCGGTCGGGAGAGACCCAGTACTTC.

The gene calls are TRBV28 and TRBJ1-5; TRBD1 is a possible D gene (5 bases). CDR1 MDHEN and CDR2 SYDVKM come from the germline V gene. The CDR3 is made up of 14 amino acids. V was clipped by 2 bases and J by 9 bases, with 14 bases between them. The CDR3 DNA reads TGTGCCAGCAGTTTAGGTTCAGGGATTCGGCCCCAGCATTTT. This translates into CASSLGSGIRPQHF.

The sample holds many counts of this clonotype. The chain links TRBV27 to TRBJ2-4; maybe TRBD2 (6 bases). CDR3 length: 15 amino acids. V was pared by 0 bases and J by 6 bases, with 12 bases between. Germline V gene data show CDR1 as MNHEY and CDR2 as SMNVEV (reference sequence). The CDR3 sequence: CASSLSRPGGNIQYF. The DNA for the CDR3 is TGTGCCAGCAGTTTATCCCGACCCGGGGGAAACATTCAGTACTTC.

The CDR3 loop is CASRTDAGSGNTIYF. The CDR3 nucleotides read TGTGCCAGCAGGACGGACGCCGGCTCTGGAAACACCATATATTTT. The chain recombines TRBV6-2 or TRBV6-3 with TRBJ1-3; no clear D. The length of the CDR3 is 15 residues. Trimming took 6 bases from V and 0 from J, leaving 12 bases between them. The germline V gene encodes CDR1 MNHEY and CDR2 SVGEGT.

This clonotype was counted ten times or more. The genes are TRBV5-1 and TRBJ1-1, with D uncertain. CDR1 and CDR2 from the germline V gene are SGHRS and YFSETQ. There are 15 residues in the CDR3. V gave up 1 base and J gave up 2 bases, with 12 bases separating them. In DNA form, the CDR3 reads TGCGCCAGCAGCTTGAATTTTTGGAGAAACACTGAAGCTTTCTTT. It encodes CASSLNFWRNTEAFF. The full variable domain, completed using reference TRBV5-1 and TRBJ1-1, is KAGVTQTPRYLIKTRGQQVTLSCSPISGHRSVSWYQQTPGQGLQFLFEYFSETQRNKGNFPGRFSGRQFSNSRSEMNVSTLELGDSALYLCASSLNFWRNTEAFFGQGTRLTVV.

This clonotype was counted ten times or more. The V call is TRBV12-3 or TRBV12-4, the J call TRBJ1-1; D is unresolved. CDR3 length equals 16 residues. With 5 bases removed from V and 1 base from J, the gap between germline ends came to 17 bases. CDR3 nucleotide sequence: TGTGCCAGCAGTCTCCTGGATTGGCAGCCGAACACTGAAGCTTTCTTT. This sequence encodes CASSLLDWQPNTEAFF.

In the case of this clonotype: Lacking the conserved final phenylalanine or tryptophan, this CDR3 likely reflects a read error. The chain links TRBV24-1 to TRBJ1-2; possible D gene TRBD1, 6 bases. V gave up 7 bases and J gave up 4 bases, with 21 bases separating them. CDR3 length equals 16 residues. The germline gives CDR1 KGHDR, CDR2 SFDVKD. The CDR3 DNA follows: TGTGCCACCAGCGCCCCCGGGGGCGGGGGGATCTATGGCTACACCCTC. This encodes CATSAPGGGGIYGYTL.

This clonotype occurred many times. The chain couples TRBV5-1 to TRBJ2-1, with D possibly called TRBD1 or TRBD2 (5 bases each). CDR3 length: 18 residues. Germline CDR1 SGHRS, CDR2 YFSETQ. Trimming shortened V by 3 bases and J by 0 bases, and 19 bases separated the two germline ends. The CDR3 DNA reads as TGCGCCAGCAGCTCAATTGGCGGTGAGGGGAGCTCCTACAATGAGCAGTTCTTC. Amino acids: CASSSIGGEGSSYNEQFF.

This clonotype appeared many times. V usage is TRBV27 and J usage is TRBJ1-1; D is perhaps TRBD1 (6 bases). The V gene lost 9 bases and the J gene lost 3 bases, with 14 bases spanning the gap. Germline CDR1 is MNHEY and CDR2 is SMNVEV (reference sequence). This CDR3 region has 13 residues. CDR3 region: CARQGRGDTEAFF. Written as DNA, the CDR3 is TGTGCCAGACAGGGCCGAGGGGACACTGAAGCTTTCTTT.

This clonotype was counted a few times. This chain connects TRBV11-2 to TRBJ2-5, with unresolved D. From germline, CDR1 is SGHAT and CDR2 FQNNGV. The length of the CDR3 is 14 residues. The V gene lost 0 bases and the J gene lost 5 bases, with 10 bases spanning the gap. CDR3 region: CASSLDPTDETQYF. DNA of the CDR3: TGTGCCAGCAGCTTAGACCCCACGGATGAGACCCAGTACTTC.

This clonotype has a count of ten or more. The chain combines TRBV28 with TRBJ2-3; 7 bases agree with TRBD1. Trimming took 2 bases from V and 0 from J; bases not matched to a gene: 5. This CDR3 has 16 residues. Germline V CDR1 and CDR2: MDHEN, SYDVKM. The CDR3 DNA is TGTGCCAGCAGTTTACGTTTGACAGGGAGCACAGATACGCAGTATTTT. Amino acids: CASSLRLTGSTDTQYF.

V usage is TRBV2 and J usage is TRBJ2-1; D gene uncertain. The CDR3 covers 13 residues. Trimming took off 1 base at V and 8 bases at J, with 9 bases between the two ends. In germline, CDR1 is SNHLY, CDR2 FYNNEI. DNA for the CDR3: TGTGCCAGCAGTGAAGGTTCCGTCCATGAGCAGTTCTTC. Amino acids: CASSEGSVHEQFF. The full variable domain, completed using reference TRBV2 and TRBJ2-1, is EPEVTQTPSHQVTQMGQEVILRCVPISNHLYFYWYRQILGQKVEFLVSFYNNEISEKSEIFDDQFSVERPDGSNFTLKIRSTKLEDSAMYFCASSEGSVHEQFFGPGTRLTVL.

This sequence joins TRBV20-1 and TRBJ2-7; the D gene could be TRBD1 or TRBD2 (6 bases each). This CDR3 is built from 15 residues. Trimming removed 0 bases at V and 4 bases at J, with 16 bases between. The V gene's germline CDR1 is DFQATT and CDR2 SNEGSKA (reference sequence). CDR3 coding DNA: TGCAGTGCTAGAGACCCCGGGGGCGCTTTGTACGAGCAGTACTTC. Its translation is CSARDPGGALYEQYF.

Ten or more counts support this clonotype. The rearrangement joins TRBV5-1 to TRBJ2-1; D might be TRBD2 (5 bases). Per the germline V gene, CDR1 is SGHRS and CDR2 is YFSETQ. V lost 0 bases and J 5 bases, leaving 9 bases between the germline ends. CDR3 length: 14 residues. The CDR3 loop reads CASSLVGDHNEQFF. CDR3 DNA: TGCGCCAGCAGCTTGGTGGGAGATCACAATGAGCAGTTCTTC. Variable domain in full (rest from reference TRBV5-1 and TRBJ2-1): KAGVTQTPRYLIKTRGQQVTLSCSPISGHRSVSWYQQTPGQGLQFLFEYFSETQRNKGNFPGRFSGRQFSNSRSEMNVSTLELGDSALYLCASSLVGDHNEQFFGPGTRLTVL.

As to this clonotype: One base away lies a much larger clone, so this may be a sequencing read error. Lacking the conserved final phenylalanine or tryptophan, this CDR3 likely reflects a read error. The V gene is TRBV7-9, the J gene TRBJ2-5; perhaps TRBD2 as D (5 bases). V was shortened by 5 bases and J by 0 bases, with 13 bases between the two germline ends. This CDR3 has 15 residues. Germline V lookup: CDR1 SEHNR, CDR2 FQNEAQ (reference sequence). In nucleotides, the CDR3 is TGTGCCAGCAGCCCGGGTGGGGAGTACCAAGAGACCCAGTACCTC. Encoded protein: CASSPGGEYQETQYL.

This clonotype was counted a few times. The chain uses TRBV9 and TRBJ1-3, with D perhaps TRBD1 (5 bases). The CDR3 has 16 residues. V lost 4 bases, J lost 0 bases, and 14 bases lay in between. The germline V gene has CDR1 SGDLS and CDR2 YYNGEE. The CDR3 is CASSQGGQISGNTIYF. CDR3 DNA: TGTGCCAGCAGCCAGGGAGGCCAGATCTCTGGAAACACCATATATTTT. Full variable domain (remainder filled in from reference TRBV9 and TRBJ1-3): DSGVTQTPKHLITATGQRVTLRCSPRSGDLSVYWYQQSLDQGLQFLIQYYNGEERAKGNILERFSAQQFPDLHSELNLSSLELGDSALYFCASSQGGQISGNTIYFGEGSWLTVV.

This clonotype was seen many times. This chain uses TRBV7-2 with TRBJ1-2, with D hard to call. V was cut by 1 base and J by 2 bases, with 8 bases left in between. There are 14 residues in the CDR3. Germline V lookup: CDR1 SGHTA, CDR2 FQGNSA. The CDR3 coding sequence is TGTGCCAGCAGCTTAGACAGAATCAACTATGGCTACACCTTC. It codes for CASSLDRINYGYTF.

The chain links TRBV27 to TRBJ1-6, with D possibly matching TRBD1 (5 bases). V was clipped by 5 bases and J by 13 bases, with 18 bases between them. Germline lookup yields CDR1 MNHEY and CDR2 SMNVEV (reference sequence). The length of the CDR3 is 14 residues. The CDR3: CASSATQAPGPLHF. In nucleotides, the CDR3 is TGTGCCAGCAGTGCTACACAGGCCCCCGGGCCCCTCCACTTT.

The CDR3 coding sequence is TGTGCCAGCAGTTACTCGTCAGCGGGGGGGCCGGTTAAGGACGAGCAGTACTTC. Amino acids: CASSYSSAGGPVKDEQYF. V is TRBV6-2 or TRBV6-3 and J is TRBJ2-7; 10 bases map to TRBD2. The CDR3 consists of 18 residues. Trimming took 0 bases from V and 5 from J; bases not matched to a gene: 13. The germline CDR1 and CDR2 sequences are MNHEY and SVGEGT.

This clonotype was seen many times. The chain uses TRBV9 and TRBJ1-4, with D tentatively TRBD1 (6 bases). The CDR3 sequence is 14 residues long. The V end was cut by 0 bases, the J end by 8 bases, with 11 bases between. Germline CDR1 is SGDLS and CDR2 is YYNGEE. In nucleotides, the CDR3 is TGTGCCAGCAGCGTAGATTCGCAGGGGGAAAAACTGTTTTTT. This gives the protein CASSVDSQGEKLFF.

This clonotype has a handful of counts. The chain links TRBV7-9 to TRBJ1-2, with D perhaps matching TRBD1 (6 bases). CDR1 and CDR2 (germline): SEHNR, FQNEAQ (reference sequence). V was trimmed by 6 bases and J by 8 bases, leaving 16 bases between them. The CDR3 spans 13 residues. CDR3 region: CASRQGLGIGYTF. The CDR3 nucleotides are TGTGCCAGCAGACAGGGATTAGGTATCGGCTACACCTTC.

This clonotype was picked up many times. The V gene is TRBV7-2, the J gene TRBJ1-4, with 8 bases lining up with TRBD1. V was clipped by 5 bases and J by 7 bases; unmatched bases: 9. The length of the CDR3 is 15 residues. The germline V gene encodes CDR1 SGHTA and CDR2 FQGNSA. CDR3 protein: CASSQRTGRGEKLFF. As DNA, the CDR3 is TGTGCCAGCAGCCAAAGGACAGGGAGGGGTGAAAAACTGTTTTTT.

The rearrangement links TRBV5-1 to TRBJ2-6; the D is unclear. Germline V gene sequence: CDR1 SGHRS, CDR2 YFSETQ. This CDR3 is built from 16 residues. Deletions cut 2 bases from V and 2 bases from J, with 11 bases between. The CDR3 is CASSFSPRAGANVLTF. As DNA, the CDR3 is TGCGCCAGCAGCTTTTCACCTCGGGCTGGGGCCAACGTCCTGACTTTC.

This clonotype was observed at least ten times. For the CDR3, the DNA is TGTGCCACCAGTGATAGGGGGCTGGAGACCCAGTACTTC. It translates to CATSDRGLETQYF. The chain has TRBV24-1 and TRBJ2-5, with 7 bases fitting TRBD1. Per germline, CDR1 KGHDR and CDR2 SFDVKD. CDR3 size: 13 residues. The V gene end was trimmed by 3 bases and the J gene end by 5 bases; junction bases not matched to a gene: 2.